What follows are 15 T cell receptor beta chains derived from one specimen sequenced in a study of T cells after posttransplantation cyclophosphamide. Sequenced by immunoSEQ multiplex PCR; TCRdb stores in-frame clones only, minus some. In the table there are over 15,000 clones, over 80% of which are singletons. Sample: memory CD4+ T cells sorted from blood. These receptors originate from a man aged 25 to 40 in good health and a related stem cell transplant donor.

This chain connects TRBV6-1 to TRBJ1-1; TRBD1 agrees at 9 bases. The ends lost 4 bases at V and 7 bases at J; junction bases unmatched: 7. This CDR3 region has 14 residues. Germline CDR1 and CDR2: MNHNS and SASEGT. The CDR3 region is CASSGGQGISEAFF. Written as DNA, the CDR3 is TGTGCCAGCAGTGGGGGACAGGGAATAAGTGAAGCTTTCTTT.

The chain has TRBV29-1 and TRBJ2-1; 12 positions match TRBD2. Germline V gene data show CDR1 as SQVTM and CDR2 as ANQGSEA. The CDR3 contains 13 residues. V gave up 5 bases and J gave up 7 bases; unmatched junction bases: 3. CDR3 DNA: TGCAGCGTTTCTAGCGGGGGGGTTAATGAGCAGTTCTTC. Residues: CSVSSGGVNEQFF.

This clone has just one count. The V gene is TRBV19, the J gene TRBJ1-2; perhaps TRBD1 as D (6 bases). This CDR3 region has 15 residues. Germline-derived CDR1 and CDR2 are LNHDA and SQIVND (reference sequence). V dropped 6 bases and J dropped 2 bases, with 16 bases sitting between them. This CDR3 reads CASRTRTAINYGYTF. The CDR3 DNA sequence: TGTGCCAGTAGAACTAGGACAGCGATAAACTATGGCTACACCTTC.

V gene TRBV7-2 combines with J gene TRBJ2-3, with TRBD1 identical over 7 bases. Germline V lookup: CDR1 SGHTA, CDR2 FQGNSA. The CDR3 sequence is 15 residues long. Trimming cost V 5 bases and J 0 bases; bases outside gene matches: 5. CDR3 DNA: TGTGCCAGCAGCCAAGACAGGGTCAGCACAGATACGCAGTATTTT. This encodes CASSQDRVSTDTQYF. The full variable domain, its missing parts supplied by reference TRBV7-2 and TRBJ2-3, is GAGVSQSPSNKVTEKGKDVELRCDPISGHTALYWYRQSLGQGLEFLIYFQGNSAPDKSGLPSDRFSAERTGGSVSTLTIQRTQQEDSAVYLCASSQDRVSTDTQYFGPGTRLTVL.

The chain is built from TRBV5-1 and TRBJ2-2; D might be TRBD2 (6 bases). The germline V gene has CDR1 SGHRS and CDR2 YFSETQ. This CDR3 contains 14 residues. V was pared by 1 base and J by 6 bases, with 10 bases between. For the CDR3, the DNA is TGCGCCAGCAGCTTGCGGGGGTTTGCCGGGGAGCTGTTTTTT. Translation: CASSLRGFAGELFF.

This clone occurred a few times. This chain links TRBV6-5 with TRBJ1-3, with D hard to call. With 7 bases removed from V and 2 bases from J, the gap between germline ends came to 12 bases. This CDR3 comprises 14 residues. Germline assignment: CDR1 MNHEY and CDR2 SVGAGI. In DNA, the CDR3 is TGTGCCAGCATAGGTGCCGGGGCTGGAAACACCATATATTTT. This gives the protein CASIGAGAGNTIYF.

As for this clone: An end of the junction does not agree with germline; a read error may underlie this. This rearrangement joins TRBV4-3 to TRBJ2-2; 10 positions match TRBD1. This CDR3 is 15 amino acids long. CDR1 and CDR2 (germline): LGHNA, YSLEER. The CDR3 nucleotides read TGCGCCAGCAGCCGACAGGGGGCGGACACCGGGAAGCTGTTTTTT. Translating it yields CASSRQGADTGKLFF.

The chain joins TRBV7-9 to TRBJ1-1; D unresolved. From germline, CDR1 is SEHNR and CDR2 FQNEAQ (reference sequence). The CDR3 totals 14 residues. V was cut by 5 bases and J by 1 base, with 11 bases left in between. CDR3 protein: CASSPWQANTEAFF. The CDR3 DNA reads TGTGCCAGCAGCCCCTGGCAGGCGAACACTGAAGCTTTCTTT. Filled out from reference TRBV7-9 and TRBJ1-1, the complete variable domain reads DTGVSQNPRHKITKRGQNVTFRCDPISEHNRLYWYRQTLGQGPEFLTYFQNEAQLEKSRLLSDRFSAERPKGSFSTLEIQRTEQGDSAMYLCASSPWQANTEAFFGQGTRLTVV.

This clone is a singleton in its sample. The V and J genes are TRBV5-6 and TRBJ1-6, with 7 nucleotides matching TRBD1. The junction had 12 bases not matched to a gene; V was cut back by 0 bases and J by 6 bases. Per germline, CDR1 SGHDT and CDR2 YYEEEE. The CDR3 spans 18 residues. CDR3 protein: CASSLGTGVSSGNSPLHF. The CDR3 bases are TGTGCCAGCAGCTTGGGGACAGGAGTCTCATCGGGTAATTCACCCCTCCACTTT.

This chain joins TRBV7-8 and TRBJ2-3; TRBD2 matches 8 bases. The CDR3 extends over 16 amino acids. Germline V gene data show CDR1 as SGHVS and CDR2 as FQNEAQ. The V segment lost 6 bases and the J segment 4 bases; nucleotides outside the gene matches: 12. CDR3 nucleotide sequence: TGTGCCAGCAGACCAAGACGAGCGGGGGCCGCAGATACGCAGTATTTT. This sequence encodes CASRPRRAGAADTQYF.

The chain joins TRBV9 to TRBJ2-5; perhaps TRBD2 as D (6 bases). Per the germline V gene, CDR1 is SGDLS and CDR2 is YYNGEE. V was trimmed by 1 base and J by 5 bases, leaving 12 bases between them. The CDR3 sequence is 14 residues long. CDR3 amino acids: CASSVRGWDETQYF. CDR3 DNA: TGTGCCAGCAGCGTACGGGGGTGGGATGAGACCCAGTACTTC.

This rearrangement joins TRBV4-1 to TRBJ1-5; weak D call: TRBD1 (5 bases). Germline CDR1 is MGHRA and CDR2 is YSYEKL. This CDR3 is 15 amino acids long. V was pared by 0 bases and J by 5 bases, with 11 bases between. Here the CDR3 DNA reads TGCGCCAGCAGCCAAGATTTCCAGGGCTATCAGCCCCAGCATTTT. Translated: CASSQDFQGYQPQHF.

This clone has a single count. This rearrangement joins TRBV4-2 to TRBJ1-5, with D perhaps TRBD1 (5 bases). The CDR3 loop spans 18 amino acids. Trimming removed 0 bases from V and 1 base from J, with 16 bases in between. Germline values: CDR1 LGHNA, CDR2 YNFKEQ. The CDR3 region is CASSQDGMGGLSNQPQHF. Written as DNA, the CDR3 is TGTGCCAGCAGCCAAGATGGTATGGGGGGACTCAGCAATCAGCCCCAGCATTTT.

This clone appeared a single time. The chain recombines TRBV9 with TRBJ1-2; D is perhaps TRBD1 (5 bases). From germline, CDR1 is SGDLS and CDR2 YYNGEE. The CDR3 contains 14 residues. V was clipped by 4 bases and J by 4 bases, with 14 bases between them. The CDR3 region is CASSPQGSSYGYTF. The CDR3 DNA follows: TGTGCCAGCAGCCCCCAGGGCAGCTCCTATGGCTACACCTTC. Variable domain in full (rest from reference TRBV9 and TRBJ1-2): DSGVTQTPKHLITATGQRVTLRCSPRSGDLSVYWYQQSLDQGLQFLIQYYNGEERAKGNILERFSAQQFPDLHSELNLSSLELGDSALYFCASSPQGSSYGYTFGSGTRLTVV.

The chain uses TRBV11-3 and TRBJ1-4; D is unclear. CDR3 length: 14 residues. From germline, CDR1 is SGHNT and CDR2 YENEEA. Trimming pared 1 base from V and 8 bases from J, leaving 11 bases between. As DNA, the CDR3 is TGTGCCAGCAGCTTAGGGTCCCTCGGGGAAAAACTGTTTTTT. Its translation: CASSLGSLGEKLFF.